This T cell receptor beta chain was obtained from a study of blood T cell repertoires in COVID-19. As for the study in general: Acute and convalescent COVID-19 specimens originated in the United States, Italy and Spain.

In the authors' workflow: Nucleated cell counts were estimated from reference gene primer amplification. Profiling relied on immunoSEQ multiplex PCR, and the TCRdb table lists in-frame clones only, not all of them. V and J calls and clone size are as listed in that table; D and trimming were resolved from the DNA. The sample records under 100,000 clones, about 83% being singletons. This CDR3 comprises 16 residues. Per germline, CDR1 LNHNV and CDR2 YYDKDF (reference sequence). Deletions cut 0 bases from V and 6 bases from J, with 18 bases between. The sequencing input was peripheral blood. V is TRBV15 and J is TRBJ2-7, with a weak D call TRBD2 (6 bases). This sequence was found in a man aged 30 to 45 with acute or convalescent COVID-19. CDR3 in amino acids: CATSRERGSFGGEQYF. The CDR3 nucleotides read TGTGCCACCAGCAGAGAGCGGGGAAGTTTTGGGGGCGAGCAGTACTTC.